The 28 T cell receptor beta chains below were found in one sample sequenced in a study of cytomegalovirus exposure and HLA in healthy donors. PCR involved 60 Vbeta and 13 Jbeta primers. Libraries were prepared by immunoSEQ multiplex PCR; TCRdb keeps only in-frame clonotypes and omits some of them. This listing includes some 150,000 clones. Sample: PBMCs. The receptors originated from a woman younger than 35 in good health and CMV-seronegative.

DNA of the CDR3: TGTGCCAGCACCTACGACAGGGACTATGGCTACACCTTC. Translation: CASTYDRDYGYTF. The chain is built from TRBV28 and TRBJ1-2, with 7 bases fitting TRBD1. Germline V lookup: CDR1 MDHEN, CDR2 SYDVKM. V lost 7 bases, J lost 3 bases, and 5 bases stayed unmatched. This CDR3 region has 13 residues.

The chain uses TRBV11-1 and TRBJ2-7; maybe TRBD2 (5 bases). The CDR3 has 14 residues. Germline V CDR1 and CDR2: SGHAT, FQDESV (reference sequence). Trimming removed 3 bases from V and 2 bases from J, with 11 bases in between. The CDR3 reads CASSLNPGTYEQYF. In nucleotides, the CDR3 is TGTGCCAGCAGCTTGAATCCGGGGACCTACGAGCAGTACTTC.

This chain uses TRBV5-6 with TRBJ1-2, with TRBD1 as a possible D gene (5 bases). The CDR3 is 13 amino acids. V shed 0 bases and J shed 7 bases, with 10 bases lying between them. CDR1 SGHDT and CDR2 YYEEEE come from the germline V gene. The CDR3 DNA follows: TGTGCCAGCAGCTTGGCGGGGGGTAGTGGCTACACCTTC. Its protein is CASSLAGGSGYTF.

This chain links TRBV19 with TRBJ2-2; TRBD2 matches at 9 bases. Trimming removed 1 base from V and 1 base from J; junction bases left unmatched: 10. Germline V gives CDR1 LNHDA, CDR2 SQIVND (reference sequence). The CDR3 extends over 19 amino acids. CDR3 region: CASSIGVAGDLVNTGELFF. CDR3 coding DNA: TGTGCCAGTAGTATAGGGGTAGCGGGAGATCTAGTGAACACCGGGGAGCTGTTTTTT.

As for this clone: Other nucleotide sequences from this sample produce the same CDR3. This chain connects TRBV9 to TRBJ1-5, with a tentative D call TRBD1 (5 bases). In germline, CDR1 is SGDLS, CDR2 YYNGEE. This CDR3 has 12 residues. The V end lost 3 bases, the J end lost 4 bases, and 5 bases lay between the germline ends. The CDR3 coding sequence is TGTGCCAGCAGCGCAGGGAATCAGCCCCAGCATTTT. It yields the protein CASSAGNQPQHF. Full variable domain (rest looked up from reference TRBV9 and TRBJ1-5): DSGVTQTPKHLITATGQRVTLRCSPRSGDLSVYWYQQSLDQGLQFLIQYYNGEERAKGNILERFSAQQFPDLHSELNLSSLELGDSALYFCASSAGNQPQHFGDGTRLSIL.

This chain links TRBV28 with TRBJ1-5, with a weak D call TRBD1 (5 bases). Trimming pared 6 bases from V and 2 bases from J, leaving 14 bases between. The CDR3 is 15 amino acids. In germline, CDR1 is MDHEN, CDR2 SYDVKM. In DNA, the CDR3 is TGTGCCAGCAGGGAAACAGGATTTGGCAATCAGCCCCAGCATTTT. Protein product: CASRETGFGNQPQHF.

The rearrangement uses TRBV19 and TRBJ2-1; 9 bases fit TRBD2. The CDR3 consists of 15 residues. Germline V gene sequence: CDR1 LNHDA, CDR2 SQIVND (reference sequence). The ends lost 3 bases at V and 5 bases at J; junction bases unmatched: 5. Here the CDR3 reads CASSMRLAGNNEQFF. The CDR3 region has the DNA TGTGCCAGTAGTATGAGGCTAGCGGGAAACAATGAGCAGTTCTTC. The variable domain in full, completed from reference TRBV19 and TRBJ2-1, reads DGGITQSPKYLFRKEGQNVTLSCEQNLNHDAMYWYRQDPGQGLRLIYYSQIVNDFQKGDIAEGYSVSREKKESFPLTVTSAQKNPTAFYLCASSMRLAGNNEQFFGPGTRLTVL.

The rearrangement uses TRBV19 and TRBJ2-1, with 12 bases lining up with TRBD2. Looked up from germline, CDR1 is LNHDA and CDR2 is SQIVND (reference sequence). The CDR3 spans 15 residues. The ends lost 7 bases at V and 2 bases at J; junction bases unmatched: 3. The CDR3 DNA sequence: TGTGCCAGTACCCTAGCGGGAGGGACCTACAATGAGCAGTTCTTC. Translated: CASTLAGGTYNEQFF.

This chain joins TRBV4-1 and TRBJ1-4; 7 bases align to TRBD1. The CDR3 runs 15 residues. Germline V gene lookup returns CDR1 MGHRA and CDR2 YSYEKL. The V and J ends lost 3 bases and 4 bases, in that order; junction bases with no gene match: 5. The CDR3 spells CASSQRDSSNEKLFF. CDR3 nucleotides: TGCGCCAGCAGCCAGAGGGACAGCAGTAATGAAAAACTGTTTTTT.

This rearrangement joins TRBV28 to TRBJ2-5; no reliable D call. Per the germline V gene, CDR1 is MDHEN and CDR2 is SYDVKM. V lost 3 bases and J lost 7, with 9 bases in between. This CDR3 has 12 amino acids. The CDR3 coding sequence is TGTGCCAGCAGTTTCCGCATGGCGACCCAGTACTTC. This encodes CASSFRMATQYF.

The V and J genes are TRBV6-1 and TRBJ2-7, with D tentatively TRBD2 (6 bases). CDR1 MNHNS and CDR2 SASEGT come from the germline V gene. The CDR3 covers 16 residues. V lost 1 base, J lost 4 bases, and 17 bases lay in between. CDR3 sequence reads: CASSEVHGEVGYEQYF. The CDR3 DNA reads as TGTGCCAGCAGTGAAGTCCACGGGGAGGTTGGGTACGAGCAGTACTTC.

The gene calls are TRBV13 and TRBJ2-1; 9 nucleotides agree with TRBD2. The CDR3 length is 17 residues. Germline trimming cut 1 base from V and 2 bases from J; bases unmatched to any gene: 6. CDR1 is PRHDT, CDR2 FYEKMQ, per germline (reference sequence). CDR3 region: CASSLEQLAGTYNEQFF. The CDR3 DNA is TGTGCCAGCAGCTTAGAACAACTAGCGGGTACCTACAATGAGCAGTTCTTC.

The chain combines TRBV6-5 with TRBJ1-1; the match to TRBD1 covers 7 bases. In germline, CDR1 is MNHEY, CDR2 SVGAGI. This CDR3 comprises 13 residues. V was pared by 7 bases and J by 3 bases, with 5 bases of the junction left unmatched. The CDR3 bases are TGTGCCAGCAAATACACAGGGGACACTGAAGCTTTCTTT. Its translation: CASKYTGDTEAFF.

The chain couples TRBV7-3 to TRBJ2-5, with a possible D match to TRBD2 (5 bases). CDR1 is SGHTA and CDR2 is FQGTGA in the germline V gene. The CDR3 is 13 amino acids. V gave up 4 bases and J gave up 7 bases, with 13 bases separating them. CDR3 region: CASSSSTGGTQYF. CDR3 sequence (DNA): TGTGCCAGCAGCTCCTCCACTGGAGGGACCCAGTACTTC.

V is TRBV5-4 and J is TRBJ1-5; D might be TRBD1 (5 bases). From germline, CDR1 is SGHNT and CDR2 YYREEE (reference sequence). This CDR3 spans 16 amino acids. V was shortened by 3 bases and J by 2 bases, with 15 bases between the two germline ends. As DNA, the CDR3 is TGTGCCAGCAGCTGGGGGGGAAGGAGTGGCAATCAGCCCCAGCATTTT. As protein: CASSWGGRSGNQPQHF.

The V and J genes are TRBV11-2 and TRBJ1-4; 10 nucleotides line up with TRBD1. Germline V gene data show CDR1 as SGHAT and CDR2 as FQNNGV. The trim removed 0 bases at V and 9 bases at J, leaving 16 bases unmatched. There are 19 residues in the CDR3. CDR3 sequence (DNA): TGTGCCAGCAGCTTAGATCCCCGGGACAGGGGAGGAGGGATGAAAAAACTGTTTTTT. This translates into CASSLDPRDRGGGMKKLFF.

The V call is TRBV19, the J call TRBJ1-1; 9 nucleotides align to TRBD1. The CDR3 spans 16 residues. Germline CDR1 LNHDA, CDR2 SQIVND (reference sequence). Trimming at V came to 7 bases and at J to 6 bases, leaving 15 bases not matched to a gene. The CDR3 nucleotides read TGTGCCAGTACCGCGCCCCCGGGGACAGGGATCCCTGAAGCTTTCTTT. Translation gives CASTAPPGTGIPEAFF. The full variable domain, rest sourced from reference TRBV19 and TRBJ1-1, is DGGITQSPKYLFRKEGQNVTLSCEQNLNHDAMYWYRQDPGQGLRLIYYSQIVNDFQKGDIAEGYSVSREKKESFPLTVTSAQKNPTAFYLCASTAPPGTGIPEAFFGQGTRLTVV.

V is TRBV9 and J is TRBJ2-5, with D possibly matching TRBD2 (5 bases). V lost 2 bases, J lost 5 bases, and 13 bases lay in between. This CDR3 spans 14 amino acids. The V gene's germline CDR1 is SGDLS and CDR2 YYNGEE. The CDR3: CASSVTGSRETQYF. In DNA, the CDR3 is TGTGCCAGCAGCGTTACGGGGAGTCGGGAGACCCAGTACTTC. The full variable domain, its missing parts supplied by reference TRBV9 and TRBJ2-5, is DSGVTQTPKHLITATGQRVTLRCSPRSGDLSVYWYQQSLDQGLQFLIQYYNGEERAKGNILERFSAQQFPDLHSELNLSSLELGDSALYFCASSVTGSRETQYFGPGTRLLVL.

The chain has TRBV5-4 and TRBJ2-5, with TRBD2 matching 8 bases. With 4 bases clipped from V and 5 bases from J, the junction kept 10 bases outside the gene matches. CDR1 and CDR2 (germline): SGHNT, YYREEE (reference sequence). CDR3 size: 15 residues. Written as DNA, the CDR3 is TGTGCCAGCAGCGAAAAAGCGGGAGTCCAGGAGACCCAGTACTTC. It encodes CASSEKAGVQETQYF. The full variable domain, its missing parts supplied by reference TRBV5-4 and TRBJ2-5, is ETGVTQSPTHLIKTRGQQVTLRCSSQSGHNTVSWYQQALGQGPQFIFQYYREEENGRGNFPPRFSGLQFPNYSSELNVNALELDDSALYLCASSEKAGVQETQYFGPGTRLLVL.

V usage is TRBV7-2 and J usage is TRBJ2-2; D is ambiguous. V lost 4 bases to trimming and J lost 2 bases, with 5 bases between them. The CDR3 is 13 residues long. From germline, CDR1 is SGHTA and CDR2 FQGNSA. This CDR3 is CASSSGNTGELFF. CDR3 DNA sequence: TGTGCCAGCAGCTCAGGAAACACCGGGGAGCTGTTTTTT.

The chain couples TRBV11-3 to TRBJ1-2; no definite D call. Trimming removed 5 bases at V and 9 bases at J, with 13 bases between. CDR1 SGHNT and CDR2 YENEEA come from the germline V gene. This CDR3 has 12 amino acids. The CDR3 coding sequence is TGTGCCAGCAGCCGCGATGGAGGGAGCTACACCTTC. Translated, it gives CASSRDGGSYTF.

The V gene is TRBV5-6, the J gene TRBJ1-5, with 9 positions matching TRBD1. Germline V lookup: CDR1 SGHDT, CDR2 YYEEEE. V shed 5 bases, J shed 7 bases, and the junction held 7 bases outside the gene matches. The CDR3 is 14 amino acids. CDR3 DNA sequence: TGTGCCAGCAGTTCACAGGGGGCCGGGCAGCCCCAGCATTTT. Translation: CASSSQGAGQPQHF.

The CDR3 bases are TGCGCCAGCAGCTTGGCCGTTTGGACAGGGGGGAACACTGAAGCTTTCTTT. As protein: CASSLAVWTGGNTEAFF. The chain links TRBV5-1 to TRBJ1-1, with 10 bases that match TRBD1. The germline CDR1 and CDR2 sequences are SGHRS and YFSETQ. CDR3 length: 17 residues. V lost 0 bases, J lost 1 base, and 6 bases stayed unmatched.

As DNA, the CDR3 is TGTGCCTGGAGTGCAGCCCGGGAGAATTCACCCCTCCACTTT. Translation gives CAWSAARENSPLHF. The rearrangement uses TRBV30 and TRBJ1-6; D not certain. Trimming cost V 1 base and J 7 bases, with 11 bases left between them. The CDR3 is 14 amino acids. CDR1 is GTSNPN, CDR2 SVGIG, per germline (reference sequence).

This sequence joins TRBV27 and TRBJ2-7; TRBD1 agrees at 7 bases. V lost 2 bases and J lost 4; bases outside the gene matches: 5. The germline V gene encodes CDR1 MNHEY and CDR2 SMNVEV (reference sequence). The CDR3 consists of 14 residues. CDR3 bases: TGTGCCAGCAGTTTAGTGGGCAGGGGGTACGAGCAGTACTTC. Its translation: CASSLVGRGYEQYF.

Written as DNA, the CDR3 is TGCGCCAGCAGCCGACCCCAGGGGGCCTCTGGGGCCAACGTCCTGACTTTC. Translating it yields CASSRPQGASGANVLTF. The chain joins TRBV4-3 to TRBJ2-6; 8 bases align to TRBD1. CDR3 length: 17 amino acids. Germline CDR1 and CDR2: LGHNA and YSLEER. After removal of 4 bases from V and 0 bases from J, the junction contained 5 bases not matched to a gene.

The chain uses TRBV19 and TRBJ2-2, with 9 bases fitting TRBD2. The CDR3 loop spans 15 amino acids. Per the germline V gene, CDR1 is LNHDA and CDR2 is SQIVND (reference sequence). J gave up 1 base and V 10 bases, and 7 bases lay outside the gene matches. In DNA form, the CDR3 reads TGTGCCACCTCGACTAGCGGAGTGAACACCGGGGAGCTGTTTTTT. Translated: CATSTSGVNTGELFF.

CDR3 DNA: TGTGCCTGGAGTGGCCCCGGGGGGGACCGCTACACCTTC. Residues: CAWSGPGGDRYTF. The J gene is TRBJ1-2, the V gene TRBV30; D might be TRBD1 (5 bases). Trimming left V 1 base short and J 9 bases short, with 15 bases between. This CDR3 spans 13 amino acids. Germline V gene lookup returns CDR1 GTSNPN and CDR2 SVGIG (reference sequence).